These T cell receptor beta chains were read from a single sample in a study of blood T cell repertoires in COVID-19. Method: immunoSEQ multiplex PCR; TCRdb's copy keeps in-frame clones and lacks some. The sample contains over 30,000 clones, about 89% of which appear only once. Sequencing was performed on peripheral blood. These TCRs come from a man aged 70 or older with active COVID-19. Both conserved end residues are part of each CDR3. The order of the fields is clone size, J gene, D gene, V gene, CDR3 DNA, CDR3 protein. D genes are given only for firm matches. Some rows mark clone size as missing; the rest say once, few, many or name a class of expanded clone.

clone size: once; J gene: TRBJ2-3; D gene: .; V gene: TRBV20-1; CDR3 DNA: TGCAGTGCTAGTTCCTCACCGGGAGCTGGAGATACGCAGTATTTT; CDR3 protein: CSASSSPGAGDTQYF
clone size: few; J gene: TRBJ1-5; D gene: .; V gene: TRBV5-4; CDR3 DNA: TGTGCCAGCAGCGGAGGACAGCTCAATCAGCCCCAGCATTTT; CDR3 protein: CASSGGQLNQPQHF
clone size: .; J gene: TRBJ1-5; D gene: .; V gene: TRBV12-3/TRBV12-4; CDR3 DNA: TGTGCCAGCAGTTTAGGACAACTTCAGCCCCAGCATTTT; CDR3 protein: CASSLGQLQPQHF
clone size: .; J gene: TRBJ1-2; D gene: .; V gene: TRBV19; CDR3 DNA: TGTGCCAGTACTATGACACGAAGAGACTATGGCTACACCTTC; CDR3 protein: CASTMTRRDYGYTF
clone size: .; J gene: TRBJ1-2; D gene: TRBD1; V gene: TRBV4-2; CDR3 DNA: TGTGCCAGCAGCCCCCAGGGGGACCTTGACTTTGGCTATGGCTACACCTTC; CDR3 protein: CASSPQGDLDFGYGYTF
clone size: .; J gene: TRBJ2-5; D gene: .; V gene: TRBV5-4; CDR3 DNA: TGTGCCAGCAGCGAGGAGACCCAGTACTTC; CDR3 protein: CASSEETQYF
clone size: .; J gene: TRBJ2-3; D gene: .; V gene: TRBV7-8; CDR3 DNA: TGTGCCAGCAGCACAATATACACAGTCCAAGATACGCAGTATTTT; CDR3 protein: CASSTIYTVQDTQYF
clone size: .; J gene: TRBJ2-3; D gene: TRBD2; V gene: TRBV5-1; CDR3 DNA: TGCGCCAGCAGCCGGACTAGCGGGGCGAGCACAGATACGCAGTATTTT; CDR3 protein: CASSRTSGASTDTQYF
clone size: .; J gene: TRBJ2-6; D gene: TRBD1; V gene: TRBV18; CDR3 DNA: TGTGCCAGCTCACCACCGGGACAGGGGGCGCCTGGGGCCAACGTCCTGACTTTC; CDR3 protein: CASSPPGQGAPGANVLTF
clone size: .; J gene: TRBJ2-1; D gene: TRBD2; V gene: TRBV7-3; CDR3 DNA: TGTGCCAGCAGCTTAAGACTAGCTACTGAGCAGTTCTTC; CDR3 protein: CASSLRLATEQFF
clone size: .; J gene: TRBJ1-3; D gene: .; V gene: TRBV9; CDR3 DNA: TGTGCCAGCAGCCCCCTAGTAGCCCGCTCTGGAAACACCATATATTTT; CDR3 protein: CASSPLVARSGNTIYF
clone size: .; J gene: TRBJ1-3; D gene: .; V gene: TRBV2; CDR3 DNA: TGTGCCAGCAGTGTTCAGTCCACCATATATTTT; CDR3 protein: CASSVQSTIYF
clone size: .; J gene: TRBJ2-3; D gene: .; V gene: TRBV5-1; CDR3 DNA: TGCGCCAGCAGCGGGGACACCAGCACAGATACGCAGTATTTT; CDR3 protein: CASSGDTSTDTQYF
clone size: once; J gene: TRBJ2-3; D gene: TRBD2; V gene: TRBV7-2; CDR3 DNA: TGTGCCAGCAGCTTCTCTAGCGGAGGCACAGATACGCAGTATTTT; CDR3 protein: CASSFSSGGTDTQYF
clone size: .; J gene: TRBJ2-2; D gene: .; V gene: TRBV9; CDR3 DNA: TGTGCCAGCAGCGTCAGACAGACCACCGGGGAGCTGTTTTTT; CDR3 protein: CASSVRQTTGELFF
clone size: .; J gene: TRBJ2-7; D gene: .; V gene: TRBV6-5; CDR3 DNA: TGTGCCAGCAGTTACTTGGTTGGGGCCCCAAGTGAGCAGTACTTC; CDR3 protein: CASSYLVGAPSEQYF
clone size: .; J gene: TRBJ2-1; D gene: .; V gene: TRBV11-2; CDR3 DNA: TGTGCCAGCAGCCAGACAGCGCTCAGCTCCTACAATGAGCAGTTCTTC; CDR3 protein: CASSQTALSSYNEQFF
clone size: .; J gene: TRBJ2-7; D gene: TRBD1; V gene: TRBV5-1; CDR3 DNA: TGCGCCAGCAGCTTCGGACAGGGTTTCTCCTACGAGCAGTACTTC; CDR3 protein: CASSFGQGFSYEQYF
clone size: .; J gene: TRBJ1-1; D gene: .; V gene: TRBV29-1; CDR3 DNA: TGCAGCGTCCAGGGGAACACTGAAGCTTTCTTT; CDR3 protein: CSVQGNTEAFF
clone size: .; J gene: TRBJ1-4; D gene: TRBD1; V gene: TRBV6-1; CDR3 DNA: TGTGCCAGCAGTGAAGCTTTCGTGACAGGGCCTGACGGTGAAAAACTGTTTTTT; CDR3 protein: CASSEAFVTGPDGEKLFF
clone size: .; J gene: TRBJ2-1; D gene: TRBD2; V gene: TRBV28; CDR3 DNA: TGTGCCAGCAGTTTAAGAGCGCTCTTAGCGGGGGACAATGAGCAGTTCTTC; CDR3 protein: CASSLRALLAGDNEQFF
clone size: .; J gene: TRBJ1-4; D gene: .; V gene: TRBV2; CDR3 DNA: TGTGCCAGCAGTGAAGCGAGGAGAGTGGCTAATGAAAAACTGTTTTTT; CDR3 protein: CASSEARRVANEKLFF
clone size: .; J gene: TRBJ1-1; D gene: .; V gene: TRBV2; CDR3 DNA: TGTGCCAGCACCGGGACATCCAATACTGAAGCTTTCTTT; CDR3 protein: CASTGTSNTEAFF
clone size: .; J gene: TRBJ2-3; D gene: TRBD2; V gene: TRBV12-3/TRBV12-4; CDR3 DNA: TGTGCCAGCAATGATCTAGCGGGAGTTGCGCAGTATTTT; CDR3 protein: CASNDLAGVAQYF
clone size: .; J gene: TRBJ1-5; D gene: .; V gene: TRBV28; CDR3 DNA: TGTGCCAGCAACATCACCCCCGTGACAGGTTATAGCAATCAGCCCCAGCATTTT; CDR3 protein: CASNITPVTGYSNQPQHF
clone size: .; J gene: TRBJ2-3; D gene: TRBD1; V gene: TRBV12-5; CDR3 DNA: TGTGCTAGTGGCCCGGACAGGGCAGATACGCAGTATTTT; CDR3 protein: CASGPDRADTQYF
clone size: .; J gene: TRBJ2-7; D gene: .; V gene: TRBV9; CDR3 DNA: TGTGCCAGCAGCCAGGGACTCTCGGGGGAGCAGTACTTC; CDR3 protein: CASSQGLSGEQYF
clone size: .; J gene: TRBJ2-2; D gene: TRBD1; V gene: TRBV28; CDR3 DNA: TGTGCCAGCAGTAGAACGTTGGGACAGGGAACCGGGGAGCTGTTTTTT; CDR3 protein: CASSRTLGQGTGELFF
clone size: .; J gene: TRBJ1-1; D gene: .; V gene: TRBV3-1/TRBV3-2; CDR3 DNA: TGTGCCAGCAGCCAAGTGGAGGGGAACACTGAAGCTTTCTTT; CDR3 protein: CASSQVEGNTEAFF
clone size: .; J gene: TRBJ1-2; D gene: .; V gene: TRBV3-1/TRBV3-2; CDR3 DNA: TGTGCCAGCAGCCCACAAGGGGTGTATGGCTACACCTTC; CDR3 protein: CASSPQGVYGYTF
clone size: .; J gene: TRBJ1-2; D gene: TRBD1; V gene: TRBV28; CDR3 DNA: TGTGCCAGCAGCCTCACCGCGGGACAGGGGGTGAATGACTATGGCTACACCTTC; CDR3 protein: CASSLTAGQGVNDYGYTF